This TCR beta chain is from a study of blood T cells in healthy people across ages. Notes on the study in general: Donor CMV status, an unknown factor, possibly confounded changes in expanded clonotypes.

In the case of this clonotype: What it binds is unknown.

Germline V CDR1 and CDR2: SGHVS, FQNEAQ. CDR3 size: 16 residues. Deletions cut 1 base from V and 6 bases from J, with 15 bases between. Then a second PCR, running roughly 6 to 11 cycles, was carried out with a sample-barcoded 5' primer and a J-beta primer mix. TCRdb redid the calling of the 5' RACE reads with MiXCR, one entry per CDR3 protein. The profile covers around 780,000 distinct CDR3 sequences, with about 56% appearing a single time and about 26% taken by the ten largest. The rearrangement links TRBV7-8 to TRBJ2-2; the D gene is possibly TRBD1 (6 bases). Sequenced sample: blood. The TCR was taken from a man aged 35-49 years in good health. In nucleotides, the CDR3 is TGTGCCAGCAGCTTAGTTTTGGGGGCCCTAGCCGGGGAGCTGTTTTTT. Its translation is CASSLVLGALAGELFF.